Listed below are T cell receptor beta chains from one sample, sequenced in a study of cytomegalovirus exposure and HLA in healthy donors. The table came from immunoSEQ multiplex PCR; TCRdb's copy has only in-frame clones and leaves some out. The data hold about 67,000 clones, with approximately 67% observed a single time. Sequencing was carried out using PBMCs. The receptors were sampled from a woman between 25 and 40 years old in good health and CMV-seronegative. CDR3s include the opening cysteine and the closing phenylalanine or tryptophan. Each record gives: D gene, V gene, J gene, CDR3 length, clone size, CDR3 protein, CDR3 DNA. The D gene is left open where the match is weak. Size values are once, few and many counts, or a class for expanded clones, and some rows have none.

>TRBD1|TRBV5-1|TRBJ1-1|15|NA
CASSLSGGAGTEAFF
TGCGCCAGCAGCTTGTCAGGGGGCGCGGGGACTGAAGCTTTCTTT
>NA|TRBV7-9|TRBJ1-2|13|NA
CASSLKENYGYTF
TGTGCCAGCAGCTTAAAGGAGAACTATGGCTACACCTTC
>TRBD2|TRBV11-3|TRBJ2-5|16|NA
CASSASTSVAQETQYF
TGTGCCAGCAGCGCGTCGACTAGCGTAGCCCAAGAGACCCAGTACTTC
>NA|TRBV5-6|TRBJ2-7|12|NA
CASSLTGDEQYF
TGTGCCAGCAGTCTAACGGGGGACGAGCAGTACTTC
>NA|TRBV30|TRBJ1-5|15|NA
CAWSVQAGGNQPQHF
TGTGCCTGGAGTGTACAGGCAGGGGGCAATCAGCCCCAGCATTTT
>TRBD1|TRBV6-1|TRBJ2-5|13|NA
CASSRDRQETQYF
TGTGCCAGCAGTCGGGACAGGCAAGAGACCCAGTACTTC
>TRBD1|TRBV19|TRBJ1-3|15|NA
CASSGDRSSGNTIYF
TGTGCCAGTAGTGGGGACAGGAGCTCTGGAAACACCATATATTTT
>NA|TRBV5-1|TRBJ2-1|18|NA
CASSLMGGGPISYNEQFF
TGCGCCAGCAGCTTGATGGGCGGGGGCCCTATCTCCTACAATGAGCAGTTCTTC
>TRBD1|TRBV15|TRBJ1-3|14|NA
CATDGGGSGNTIYF
TGTGCCACCGATGGAGGGGGCAGTGGAAACACCATATATTTT
>NA|TRBV5-1|TRBJ2-2|14|once
CASRLTQGTGELFF
TGCGCCAGCAGGTTGACGCAGGGGACCGGGGAGCTGTTTTTT
>TRBD1|TRBV5-1|TRBJ1-1|14|NA
CASSLVPGGTEAFF
TGCGCCAGCAGCTTGGTTCCAGGGGGCACTGAAGCCTTCTTT
>TRBD2|TRBV6-5|TRBJ2-7|15|NA
CASRPGTSGNYEQYF
TGTGCCAGCAGACCCGGGACTAGCGGTAACTACGAGCAGTACTTC
>NA|TRBV21-1|TRBJ1-3|16|once
CASSKLDRDSRNTIYF
TGTGCCAGCAGCAAACTGGACAGGGATTCGAGAAACACCATATATTTT
>NA|TRBV4-1|TRBJ1-4|15|NA
CASSQIGALNEKLFF
TGCGCCAGCAGCCAAATCGGTGCATTGAATGAAAAACTGTTTTTT
>TRBD1|TRBV11-2|TRBJ2-7|14|few
CAWSAGQGAYEQYF
TGTGCCTGGAGTGCGGGACAGGGGGCCTACGAGCAGTACTTC